This T cell receptor (beta chain) was captured in a study of naive and memory T cell subsets. Study-wide findings and caveats: Gini index rose across naive, CM, EM and EMRA in CD4 and CD8.

The sample holds a few counts of this clonotype. Its antigen remains unidentified. Two oligonucleotides, mixed equimolar, formed the beta constant-region primer covering TRBC1 and TRBC2. An oligonucleotide with the SP2 primer and a 12-nucleotide UMI was ligated to the cDNA 3' end. Ligated cDNA was amplified by four rounds of PCR with nested alpha and beta constant-region primers and SP2. TCRdb reprocessed the UMI-ligation and nested PCR reads via MiXCR and lists one record per CDR3 protein. The data show about 80,000 distinct CDR3 sequences, less than 15% seen once. Germline CDR1 is SGHTA and CDR2 is FQGTGA. V trimming: 5 bases; J trimming: 3 bases; junction bases outside the gene matches: 7. CDR3 length equals 16 residues.

Sample: central memory CD4+ T cells from blood. V gene TRBV7-3 combines with J gene TRBJ2-2; the match to TRBD1 covers 9 bases. This sequence originates from a human donor in good health. CDR3 in DNA: TGTGCCAGCAGCGAAACAGGGGGCTGGGACACCGGGGAGCTGTTTTTT. Amino acid sequence: CASSETGGWDTGELFF.